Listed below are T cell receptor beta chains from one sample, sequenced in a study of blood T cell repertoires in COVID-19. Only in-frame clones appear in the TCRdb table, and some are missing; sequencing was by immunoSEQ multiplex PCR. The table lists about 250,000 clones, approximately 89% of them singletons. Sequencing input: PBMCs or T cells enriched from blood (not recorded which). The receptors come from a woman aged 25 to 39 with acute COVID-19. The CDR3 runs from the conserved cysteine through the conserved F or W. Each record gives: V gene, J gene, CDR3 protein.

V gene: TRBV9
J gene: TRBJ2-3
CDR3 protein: CASSAEGTGTDTQYF

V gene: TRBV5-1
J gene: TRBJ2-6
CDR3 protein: CASSTQGTGPSGANVLTF

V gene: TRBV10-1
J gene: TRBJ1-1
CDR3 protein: CASSDRNPGQSAETEAFF

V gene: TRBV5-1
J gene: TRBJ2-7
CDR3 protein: CASSLVDSLLYEQYF

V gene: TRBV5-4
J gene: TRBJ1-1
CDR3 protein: CASSPPSSGTPIDAFF

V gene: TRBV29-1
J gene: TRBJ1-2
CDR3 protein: CSVEQKYGYTF

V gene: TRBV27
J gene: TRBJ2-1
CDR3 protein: CASSLGLTWNEQFF

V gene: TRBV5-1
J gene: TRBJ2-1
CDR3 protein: CASSLGPVNEQFF

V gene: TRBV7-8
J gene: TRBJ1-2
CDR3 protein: CASSPMGTSGGYTF

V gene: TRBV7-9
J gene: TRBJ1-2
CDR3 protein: CASSITGPSNYGYTF

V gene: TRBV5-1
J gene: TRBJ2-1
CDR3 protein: CASSPLAGTTDEQFF

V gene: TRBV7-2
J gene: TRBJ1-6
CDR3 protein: CASSYRLGDVSPLHF

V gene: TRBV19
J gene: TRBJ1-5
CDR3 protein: CATNLQGANQPQHF

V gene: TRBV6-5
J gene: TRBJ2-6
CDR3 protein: CASSYGAGLRANVLTF

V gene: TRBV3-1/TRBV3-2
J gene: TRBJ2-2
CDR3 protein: CASSQGDRVTGELFF

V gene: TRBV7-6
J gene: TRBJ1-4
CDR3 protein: CASSLESFGVANEKLFF

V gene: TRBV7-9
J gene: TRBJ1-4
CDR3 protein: CASSTTETNEKLFF

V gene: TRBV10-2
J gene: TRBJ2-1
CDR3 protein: CASSARGGGPYNEQFF

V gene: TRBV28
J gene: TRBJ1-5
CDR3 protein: CASIGLLSNQPQHF

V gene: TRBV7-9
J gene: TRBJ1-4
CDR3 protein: CASSLGEGSEKLFF

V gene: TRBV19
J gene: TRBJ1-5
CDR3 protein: CASSIISSNQPQHF

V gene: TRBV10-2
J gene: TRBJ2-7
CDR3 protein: CASSFAGGARYEQYF

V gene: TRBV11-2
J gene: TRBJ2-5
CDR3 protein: CASSFNRIQETQYF

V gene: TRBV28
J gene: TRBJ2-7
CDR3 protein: CASTTRELSYEQYF

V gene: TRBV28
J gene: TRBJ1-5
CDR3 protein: CASSLGAGGQPQHF

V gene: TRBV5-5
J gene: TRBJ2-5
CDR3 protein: CASSSRGPVAAPETQYF

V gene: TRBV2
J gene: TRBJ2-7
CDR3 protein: CASRAGTAVPYEQYF

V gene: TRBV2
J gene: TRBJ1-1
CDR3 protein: CASSPQGVSTEAFF

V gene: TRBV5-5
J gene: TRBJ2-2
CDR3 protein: CASSLVIQLGTGELFF

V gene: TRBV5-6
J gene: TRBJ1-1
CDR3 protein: CASSPTGGSSIYTEAFF

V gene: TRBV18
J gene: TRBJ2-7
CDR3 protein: CASSPSGTGGLEQYF